This T cell receptor beta chain was recovered during a study of T-cell reconstitution after alpha-beta-depleted transplantation in children. This clonotype has more than one count but fewer than ten. Antigen: not known. The library targeted TCRbeta and was prepared with unique molecular identifiers. Using its own MiXCR run on the PCR reads, TCRdb lists one record per CDR3 protein. The data contain roughly 790,000 distinct CDR3 sequences, 16% of them singletons. Study results and caveats: From surviving recipient T cells and thymic progenitors came the high day-60 TCRbeta diversity observed in some patients.

Germline CDR1 reads SQVTM; CDR2 reads ANQGSEA. V lost 5 bases to trimming and J lost 2 bases, with 12 bases between them. The CDR3 has 14 amino acids. This sequence joins TRBV29-1 and TRBJ2-2; the D is unclear. This clonotype originated in a male patient younger than 18 who had a stem cell transplant for acute lymphoblastic leukemia, so the T cells may come from the graft donor. The source material was PBMCs, mostly from graft donor cells, sampled 360 days after TCRalphabeta/CD19-depleted stem cell transplant. The CDR3 DNA reads as TGCAGCGTTCGCAGGACGTCTAACACCGGGGAGCTGTTTTTT. This translates into CSVRRTSNTGELFF.